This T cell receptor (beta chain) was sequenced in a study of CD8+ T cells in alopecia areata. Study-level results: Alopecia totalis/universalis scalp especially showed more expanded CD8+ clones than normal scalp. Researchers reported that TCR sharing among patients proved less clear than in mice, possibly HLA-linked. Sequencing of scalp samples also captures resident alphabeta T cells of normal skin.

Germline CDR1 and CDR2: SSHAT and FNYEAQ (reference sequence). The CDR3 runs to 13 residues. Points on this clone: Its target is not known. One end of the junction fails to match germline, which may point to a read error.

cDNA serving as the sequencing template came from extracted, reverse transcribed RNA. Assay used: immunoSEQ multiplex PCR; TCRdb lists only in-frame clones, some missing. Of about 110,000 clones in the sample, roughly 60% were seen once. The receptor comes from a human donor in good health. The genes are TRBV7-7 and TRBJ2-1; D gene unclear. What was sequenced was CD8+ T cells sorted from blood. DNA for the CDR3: TGTGCTAGCAGCTTAGTTTATGACAATGAGCAGTTCTTC. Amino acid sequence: CASSLVYDNEQFF.